This T cell receptor beta chain is drawn from a study of vaccination and CD4 T cells after COVID-19 (dated 2022 in TCRdb). In terms of the full investigation: Convalescent patients had a positive SARS-CoV-2 result on nasal swab PCR, and of these patients, several had mild disease and one had severe disease. The convalescent cohort comprised six males and four females, including two Hispanic individuals, seven Caucasians, two Asians and one multiracial person. Participants received two doses of either the Pfizer-BioNTech BNT162b2 vaccine (n=8) or the Moderna mRNA-1273 vaccine (n=2). Post-COVID blood samples from convalescent patients were collected a median of approximately 100 days after diagnosis, with a range of 35 to 161 days. The time from the second vaccine dose to post-vaccine blood sampling had a median of approximately 72 days and ranged from about 14 to 241 days. The cultures were stimulated with overlapping spike peptide pools from SARS-CoV-2 and from the common cold coronaviruses HCoV-NL63, HCoV-OC43 and HCoV-229E. As controls, cultures received a CEFX viral epitope pool (the positive control), an HIV-1 Nef peptide pool (the negative control), or no peptide at all. The spike-specific CD4+ TCR repertoire was compared before and after mRNA vaccination in approximately 9 COVID-19 convalescent patients and a few infection-naive healthy vaccine recipients. The paper's findings and limits, for the study overall: In convalescent patients, a median around 86% of post-vaccine SARS-CoV-2-reactive clones were detected only after vaccination, suggesting vaccine-specific priming. The study included relatively few convalescent patients and did not analyze early timepoints after natural infection. Nearly all vaccine-specific clones in convalescent patients (304 of 307) were mono-reactive for SARS-CoV-2 spike rather than cross-reactive with common cold coronaviruses. An increase in the median number of SARS-CoV-2-reactive clonotypes from approximately 21 after infection to a few dozen after vaccination was observed, but the change was not found to be significant.

With regard to this clonotype: The target of this receptor is not known. No base qualities exist here, and no much larger clone lies one base off it.

CDR1 and CDR2, looked up from the germline V gene (reference sequence), are SEHNR and FQNEAQ. V lost 3 bases and J lost 0 bases; the stretch between them is 10 bases long. There are 15 amino acids in the CDR3, from cysteine to phenylalanine inclusive. Only CDR3 DNA is held: 45 bases, read in frame from base 1. The treatment or condition label corresponds to: approximately nine-day PBMC culture with coronavirus spike peptide pools or control peptides (ViraFEST assay). The study used the ViraFEST assay, which expanded antigen-specific T cells with peptide pools and then identified expanded clonotypes by TCR sequencing. The convalescent patients' positive SARS-CoV-2 PCR tests were from March to December 2020, which was before the Alpha, Beta and Delta variants emerged in the United States. Each well held 2.2 million or so PBMCs cultured in IMDM containing approximately 5% human AB serum and approximately 9.8 IU/ml IL-2, with 7.5 to 10 ug/ml peptide pools added. Half of the culture medium was replaced with fresh IL-2-containing medium on days 3 and 7. After approximately 11 days of culture, CD4+ T cells were isolated by negative selection with the EasySep CD4+ T cell isolation kit. Ficoll-Paque Plus gradient centrifugation was used to isolate PBMCs from whole blood, and the isolated PBMCs were then either used fresh or cryopreserved at -140C. Each culture condition was generally run in triplicate wells.

Libraries were prepared through PCR. At the Johns Hopkins FTIC core, DNA from the cultured CD4+ T cells underwent TCR sequencing with the Oncomine TCR Beta short-read assay. The QIAamp micro DNA kit was used to extract genomic DNA from the cultured CD4+ T cells. Oncomine TCR Beta libraries from cultured CD4+ T cells were pooled with unique dual indexes and sequenced on an Illumina iSeq 100. Per the authors' processing: Non-productive sequences were removed, and CDR3s that did not start with C, did not end with F or W, or were shorter than 7 amino acids were discarded. Antigen-specific clonotypes were identified with the MANAFEST web application by comparing peptide-stimulated wells with reference and other culture wells. For a clone to be called positive, the clone needed an FDR below 0.05, an odds ratio above 5, and a productive frequency above 0.1% in at least two of three replicate wells. A clonotype counted as cross-reactive if it showed significant expansion both in the SARS-CoV-2 spike wells and in at least one common cold coronavirus spike condition. CDR3 homology was assessed with Levenshtein distances (stringdist) and unrooted phylogenetic trees (ape) in R version 3.6.1. TCRdb applied fastp at Q25 and MiXCR to the public reads, then kept only in-frame beta chains. Identical CDR3 protein sequences are pooled into one entry, listed with their most common genes and DNA. TCRdb, rather than the study authors, made the V and J calls. This sample gives roughly 4,800 distinct CDR3 sequences in total; less than 25% of them show up just once. The top ten clonotypes cover about 20% of the sample.

This sequence was found in a human donor who had recovered from COVID-19. The sample consisted of CD4+ T cells from blood, cultured in vitro. The rearranged chain carries TRBV7-9 and TRBJ2-3; the D gene cannot be named for sure. The bases read TGTGCCAGCAGCTTGGGTGGGCCAAGCACAGATACGCAGTATTTT. This sequence encodes CASSLGGPSTDTQYF.